This TCR beta chain is from a study of response to subunit inactivated influenza vaccine. Whole-study findings and limits: A suggestion made by the authors is that each seasonal influenza vaccination recruits few new T cells.

The CDR3 covers 16 residues. CDR1 and CDR2 (germline): MNHEY, SVGEGT. Unmatched junction bases numbered 11, after V lost 3 bases and J lost 6 bases. MiXCR was run by TCRdb on the RT-PCR reads, yielding one entry per CDR3 protein. This table holds roughly 700,000 distinct CDR3 sequences, around 13% found once. Comment on this clonotype: Its matching antigen is unknown.

The source of this sequence is a man aged 45-60 years who received an inactivated influenza vaccine. The chain links TRBV6-2 or TRBV6-3 to TRBJ2-1; 7 nucleotides match TRBD2. The input for sequencing was PBMCs from blood, taken roughly 2 weeks before vaccination. CDR3 nucleotides: TGTGCCAGCAGTTATTCAACCAGCGGGGTTACCAATGAGCAGTTCTTC. Amino acid sequence: CASSYSTSGVTNEQFF.